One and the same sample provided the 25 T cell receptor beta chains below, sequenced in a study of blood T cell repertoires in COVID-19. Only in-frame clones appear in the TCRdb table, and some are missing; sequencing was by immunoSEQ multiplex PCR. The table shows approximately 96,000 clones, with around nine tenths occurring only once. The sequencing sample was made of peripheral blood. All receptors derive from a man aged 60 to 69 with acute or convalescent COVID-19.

In DNA, the CDR3 is TGTGCCAGCAGCCAATCCGGGGTATCGGAAGGGAAACTGTTTTTT. Translation gives CASSQSGVSEGKLFF. The J gene is TRBJ1-4, the V gene TRBV6-5; D is unclear. This CDR3 is built from 15 residues. The V and J ends lost 6 bases and 11 bases respectively, with 22 bases between them. CDR1 is MNHEY, CDR2 SVGAGI, per germline.

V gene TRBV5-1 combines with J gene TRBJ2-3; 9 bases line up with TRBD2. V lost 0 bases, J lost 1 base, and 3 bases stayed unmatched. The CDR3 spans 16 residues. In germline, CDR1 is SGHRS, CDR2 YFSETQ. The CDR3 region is CASSLGSSGGTDTQYF. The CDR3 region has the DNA TGCGCCAGCAGCTTGGGGTCTAGCGGGGGCACAGATACGCAGTATTTT.

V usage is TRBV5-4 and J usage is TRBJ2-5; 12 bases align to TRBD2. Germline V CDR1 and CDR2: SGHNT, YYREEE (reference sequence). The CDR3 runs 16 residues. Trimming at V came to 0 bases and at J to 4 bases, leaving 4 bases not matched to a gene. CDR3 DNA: TGTGCCAGCAGCTTGGGGCTAGCGGGAGGGATAGAGACCCAGTACTTC. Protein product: CASSLGLAGGIETQYF.

Here the CDR3 DNA reads TGTGCCAGCAGCAAAGATGGGCAGGCAGGGACCGGGGAGCTGTTTTTT. Amino acids: CASSKDGQAGTGELFF. V is TRBV21-1 and J is TRBJ2-2; TRBD1, the table's D call, was not compared with the DNA. TRBV21-1 is marked as a pseudogene. The CDR3 sequence is 16 residues long.

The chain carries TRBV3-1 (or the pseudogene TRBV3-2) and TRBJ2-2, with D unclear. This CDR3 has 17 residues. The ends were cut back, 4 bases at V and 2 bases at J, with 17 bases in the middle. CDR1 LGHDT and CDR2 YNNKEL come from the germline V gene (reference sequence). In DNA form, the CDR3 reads TGTGCCAGCAGCCCCCCAAGAGGCGGAGTAAACACCGGGGAGCTGTTTTTT. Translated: CASSPPRGGVNTGELFF.

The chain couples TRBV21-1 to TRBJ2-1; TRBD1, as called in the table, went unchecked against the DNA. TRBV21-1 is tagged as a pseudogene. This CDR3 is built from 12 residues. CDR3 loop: CASRDSYNEQFF. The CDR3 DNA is TGTGCCAGCAGAGACAGTTACAATGAGCAGTTCTTC.

The CDR3: CASSQGGQSSYEQYF. The CDR3 region has the DNA TGCGCCAGCAGCCAAGGGGGACAGAGCTCCTACGAGCAGTACTTC. J is TRBJ2-7 and V is TRBV4-3; 7 bases are a match to TRBD1. This CDR3 is 15 amino acids long. The J segment lost 0 bases and the V segment lost 1 base, leaving 3 bases of the junction unmatched. The germline V gene has CDR1 LGHNA and CDR2 YSLEER.

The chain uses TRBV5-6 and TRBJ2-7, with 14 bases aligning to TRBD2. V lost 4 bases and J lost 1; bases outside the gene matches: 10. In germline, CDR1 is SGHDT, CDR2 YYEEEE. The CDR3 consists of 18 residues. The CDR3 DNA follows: TGTGCCAGCAGCGCATCCGGGACTAGCGGGAGTCGGTCCTACGAGCAGTACTTC. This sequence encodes CASSASGTSGSRSYEQYF.

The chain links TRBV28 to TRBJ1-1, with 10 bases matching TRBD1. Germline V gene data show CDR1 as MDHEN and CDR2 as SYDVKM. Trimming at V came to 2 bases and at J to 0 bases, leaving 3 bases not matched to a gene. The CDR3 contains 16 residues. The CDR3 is CASSLGQGGMNTEAFF. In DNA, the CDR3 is TGTGCCAGCAGTTTAGGACAGGGGGGTATGAACACTGAAGCTTTCTTT.

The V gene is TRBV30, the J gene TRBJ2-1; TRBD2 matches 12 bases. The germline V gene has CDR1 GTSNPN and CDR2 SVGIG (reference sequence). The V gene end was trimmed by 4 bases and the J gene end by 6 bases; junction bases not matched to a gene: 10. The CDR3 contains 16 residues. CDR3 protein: CAWMETSGSLTNEQFF. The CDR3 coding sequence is TGTGCCTGGATGGAGACTAGCGGGAGTCTAACCAATGAGCAGTTCTTC.

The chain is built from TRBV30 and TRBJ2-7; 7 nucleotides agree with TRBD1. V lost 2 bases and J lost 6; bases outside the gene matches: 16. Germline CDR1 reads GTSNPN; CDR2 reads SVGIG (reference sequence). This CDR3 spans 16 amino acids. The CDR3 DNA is TGTGCCTGGAGTTTCTCCGGACAGGAATGGAAGTCCGAGCAGTACTTC. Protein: CAWSFSGQEWKSEQYF.

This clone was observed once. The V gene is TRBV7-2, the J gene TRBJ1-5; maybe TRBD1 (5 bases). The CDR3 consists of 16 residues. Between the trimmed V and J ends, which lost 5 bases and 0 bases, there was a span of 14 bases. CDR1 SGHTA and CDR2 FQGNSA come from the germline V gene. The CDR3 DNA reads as TGTGCCAGCAGCCCCCCCGAGGGACTTAGCAATCAGCCCCAGCATTTT. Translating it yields CASSPPEGLSNQPQHF.

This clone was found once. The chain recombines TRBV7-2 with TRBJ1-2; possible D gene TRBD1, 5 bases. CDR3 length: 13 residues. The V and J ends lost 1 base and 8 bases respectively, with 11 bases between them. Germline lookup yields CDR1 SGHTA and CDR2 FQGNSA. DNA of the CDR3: TGTGCCAGCAGCTTAGAGGGGAGGAGGGGCTACACCTTC. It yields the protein CASSLEGRRGYTF.

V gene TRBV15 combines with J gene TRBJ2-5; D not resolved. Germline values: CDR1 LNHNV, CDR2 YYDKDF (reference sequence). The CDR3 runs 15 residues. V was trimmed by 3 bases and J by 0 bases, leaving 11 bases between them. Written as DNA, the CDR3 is TGTGCCACCAGCAGCCCGGAGAAGGACCAAGAGACCCAGTACTTC. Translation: CATSSPEKDQETQYF.

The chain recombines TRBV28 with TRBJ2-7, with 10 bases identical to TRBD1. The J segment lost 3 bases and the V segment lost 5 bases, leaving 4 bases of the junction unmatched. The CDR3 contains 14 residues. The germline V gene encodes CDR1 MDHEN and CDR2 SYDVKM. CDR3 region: CASSGTGEGYEQYF. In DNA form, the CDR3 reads TGTGCCAGCAGTGGGACAGGGGAAGGCTACGAGCAGTACTTC.

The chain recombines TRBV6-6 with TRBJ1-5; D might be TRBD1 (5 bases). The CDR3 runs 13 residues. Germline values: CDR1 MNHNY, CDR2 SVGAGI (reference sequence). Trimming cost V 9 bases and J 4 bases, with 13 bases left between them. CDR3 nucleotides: TGTGCCAGTACCGACAGAACTAATCAGCCCCAGCATTTT. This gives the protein CASTDRTNQPQHF.

CDR3 in amino acids: CASSEGGWGLQETQYF. The CDR3, as DNA: TGTGCCAGCAGTGAGGGGGGGTGGGGCCTCCAAGAGACCCAGTACTTC. This chain connects TRBV6-1 to TRBJ2-5, with 7 nucleotides matching TRBD2. The germline CDR1 and CDR2 sequences are MNHNS and SASEGT. The CDR3 extends over 16 amino acids. The junction had 8 bases not matched to a gene; V was cut back by 3 bases and J by 1 base.

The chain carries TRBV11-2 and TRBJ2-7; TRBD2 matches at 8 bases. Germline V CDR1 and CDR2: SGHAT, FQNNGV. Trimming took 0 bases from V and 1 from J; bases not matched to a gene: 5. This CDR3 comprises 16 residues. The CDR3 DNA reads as TGTGCCAGCAGCTTAGATTCGTCTAGCGGGTCCTACGAGCAGTACTTC. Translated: CASSLDSSSGSYEQYF.

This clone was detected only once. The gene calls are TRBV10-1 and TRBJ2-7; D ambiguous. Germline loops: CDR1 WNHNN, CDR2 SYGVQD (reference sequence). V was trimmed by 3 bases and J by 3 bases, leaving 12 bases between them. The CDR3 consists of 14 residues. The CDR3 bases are TGCGCCAGCAGTGATTCAGAGGAGCTCTACGAGCAGTACTTC. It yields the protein CASSDSEELYEQYF.

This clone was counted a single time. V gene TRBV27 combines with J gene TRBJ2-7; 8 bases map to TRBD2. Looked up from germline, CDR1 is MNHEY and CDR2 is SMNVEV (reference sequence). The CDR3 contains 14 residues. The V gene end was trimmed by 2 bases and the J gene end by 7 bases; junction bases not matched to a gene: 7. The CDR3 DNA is TGTGCCAGCAGTTTAGGGCGGGAGGTCGGGGAGCAGTACTTC. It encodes CASSLGREVGEQYF.

The CDR3 loop is CASSSLSTEAFF. The CDR3 DNA follows: TGTGCCAGCAGCTCGCTATCCACTGAAGCTTTCTTT. The chain uses TRBV11-1 and TRBJ1-1, with D uncertain. CDR3 length: 12 amino acids. Trimming shortened V by 4 bases and J by 4 bases, and 7 bases separated the two germline ends. Germline CDR1 reads SGHAT; CDR2 reads FQDESV (reference sequence).

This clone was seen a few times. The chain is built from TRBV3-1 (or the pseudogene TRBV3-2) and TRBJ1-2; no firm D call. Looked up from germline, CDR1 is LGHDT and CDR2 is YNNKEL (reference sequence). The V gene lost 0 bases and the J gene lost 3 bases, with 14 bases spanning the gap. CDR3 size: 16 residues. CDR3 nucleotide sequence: TGTGCCAGCAGCCAAGAATGGGCGGGGTCGGACTATGGCTACACCTTC. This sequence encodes CASSQEWAGSDYGYTF.

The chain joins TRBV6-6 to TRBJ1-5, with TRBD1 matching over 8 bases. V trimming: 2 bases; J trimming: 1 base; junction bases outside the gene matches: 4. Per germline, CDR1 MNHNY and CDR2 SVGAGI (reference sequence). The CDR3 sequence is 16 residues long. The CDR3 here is CASSYIDRGSNQPQHF. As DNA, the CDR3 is TGTGCCAGCAGTTACATCGACAGGGGAAGCAATCAGCCCCAGCATTTT.

The CDR3 protein is CASSLDGTGADTQYF. In nucleotides, the CDR3 is TGCGCCAGCAGCTTGGATGGGACAGGGGCAGATACGCAGTATTTT. The rearrangement links TRBV5-1 to TRBJ2-3; TRBD1 agrees at 10 bases. The CDR3 is 15 residues long. The germline V gene has CDR1 SGHRS and CDR2 YFSETQ. V was pared by 0 bases and J by 4 bases, with 2 bases of the junction left unmatched.

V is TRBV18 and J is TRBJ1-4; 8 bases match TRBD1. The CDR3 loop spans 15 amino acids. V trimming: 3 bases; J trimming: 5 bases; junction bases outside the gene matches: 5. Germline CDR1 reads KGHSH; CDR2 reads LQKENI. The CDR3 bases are TGTGCCAGCTCACCGGTACAGGGGGGCAATGAAAAACTGTTTTTT. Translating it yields CASSPVQGGNEKLFF.